The next 2 T cell receptor beta chains were all read from a single sample in a study of T-cell reconstitution after alpha-beta-depleted transplantation in children. Preparation of the TCRbeta library was carried out with unique molecular identifiers. TCRdb called the PCR reads again in MiXCR, with one record for every CDR3 protein. The data hold 300,000 or so distinct CDR3 sequences, with around 25% observed a single time. The sample here was PBMCs, mostly from graft donor cells, taken 180 days after TCRalphabeta/CD19-depleted stem cell transplant. These receptors all stem from a male patient under 18 who had a stem cell transplant for acute lymphoblastic leukemia, so the T cells may come from the graft donor.

CDR3 amino acids: CASSLPAKLFF. As DNA, the CDR3 is TGTGCCAGCAGCTTGCCCGCAAAACTGTTTTTT. This chain uses TRBV5-4 with TRBJ1-4; unclear D gene. The V end was cut by 1 base, the J end by 10 bases, with 5 bases between. CDR1 SGHNT and CDR2 YYREEE come from the germline V gene (reference sequence). CDR3 length: 11 residues.

This clonotype has a handful of counts. This chain links TRBV11-1 with TRBJ2-1; D gene uncertain. Trimming left V 5 bases short and J 8 bases short, with 13 bases between. The CDR3 consists of 13 residues. The germline V gene encodes CDR1 SGHAT and CDR2 FQDESV (reference sequence). CDR3 sequence (DNA): TGTGCCAGCAGCGCGCACCTTGGGGATGAGCAGTTCTTC. Its translation is CASSAHLGDEQFF.